The 29 T cell receptor beta chains listed next were all sequenced from one sample in a study of identical twins. TCRdb fed the 5' RACE reads into MiXCR, producing one record per CDR3 protein. In the table there are roughly 500,000 distinct CDR3 sequences, 20% to 25% of which are singletons. This sample was shared with a second study, whose subject was T cells expressing NK-cell markers.

The sequencing sample was made of CD4+ T cells sorted from blood. Source of these receptors: a woman younger than 35 in good health.

The table lists this clonotype with a few counts. The chain recombines TRBV12-3 or TRBV12-4 with TRBJ2-5, with a weak D call TRBD2 (5 bases). The CDR3 is 16 residues long. V gave up 3 bases and J gave up 0 bases, with 14 bases separating them. CDR3 sequence: CASSLGKRPNQETQYF. In DNA form, the CDR3 reads TGTGCCAGCAGTTTGGGGAAGCGGCCTAACCAAGAGACCCAGTACTTC.

In this sample, this clonotype turned up a few times. The rearrangement links TRBV20-1 to TRBJ2-7, with a possible D match to TRBD1 (6 bases). Germline values: CDR1 DFQATT, CDR2 SNEGSKA (reference sequence). Between the trimmed V and J ends, which lost 3 bases and 3 bases, there was a span of 12 bases. The CDR3 has 13 amino acids. The CDR3 is CSASGTRDYEQYF. The CDR3 DNA follows: TGCAGTGCTAGCGGGACAAGAGACTACGAGCAGTACTTC.

The chain recombines TRBV7-2 with TRBJ2-2; TRBD2 matches at 12 bases. Germline lookup yields CDR1 SGHTA and CDR2 FQGNSA. The CDR3 is 17 amino acids. Germline trimming cut 3 bases from V and 9 bases from J; bases unmatched to any gene: 11. CDR3 sequence reads: CASSFVVLAGGIRELFF. The CDR3 nucleotides are TGTGCCAGCAGCTTCGTAGTGCTAGCGGGAGGGATCCGGGAGCTGTTTTTT.

There are a few counts of this clonotype. This chain connects TRBV20-1 to TRBJ2-5; 8 nucleotides align to TRBD2. There are 14 residues in the CDR3. J gave up 5 bases and V 2 bases, and 7 bases lay outside the gene matches. Per the germline V gene, CDR1 is DFQATT and CDR2 is SNEGSKA (reference sequence). In DNA form, the CDR3 reads TGCAGTGCTAGATTAGCGGGGCGAACGGAGACCCAGTACTTC. Amino acid sequence: CSARLAGRTETQYF.

Points on this clonotype: Since a much larger clone is just one base distant, this may be a read error. The genes are TRBV20-1 and TRBJ1-2; 7 nucleotides agree with TRBD1. This CDR3 is built from 12 residues. CDR1 DFQATT and CDR2 SNEGSKA come from the germline V gene (reference sequence). V was clipped by 4 bases and J by 4 bases; unmatched bases: 3. This CDR3 is CSATGTAYGYTF. The CDR3 coding sequence is TGCAGTGCTACAGGGACAGCCTATGGCTACACCTTC.

J is TRBJ2-2 and V is TRBV5-5, with D hard to call. Germline V gene sequence: CDR1 SGHKS, CDR2 YYEKEE (reference sequence). Trimming pared 5 bases from V and 4 bases from J, leaving 15 bases between. This CDR3 is 15 amino acids long. For the CDR3, the DNA is TGTGCCAGCAGTCCCTCAGACACAGTCACCGGGGAGCTGTTTTTT. This encodes CASSPSDTVTGELFF.

This clonotype has a handful of counts. The chain is built from TRBV3-1 and TRBJ2-7; 9 nucleotides align to TRBD2. The CDR3 is 15 amino acids. Trimming removed 1 base from V and 3 bases from J; junction bases left unmatched: 4. Per germline, CDR1 LGHDT and CDR2 YNNKEL (reference sequence). CDR3 coding DNA: TGTGCCAGCAGCCAAGGAATAGCGGGGGACTACGAGCAGTACTTC. Encoded protein: CASSQGIAGDYEQYF.

The chain carries TRBV30 and TRBJ2-7; D is possibly TRBD2 (5 bases). This CDR3 has 12 amino acids. Germline V gene sequence: CDR1 GTSNPN, CDR2 SVGIG (reference sequence). V was clipped by 5 bases and J by 3 bases, with 11 bases between them. CDR3 in amino acids: CAWEAADYEQYF. In nucleotides, the CDR3 is TGTGCCTGGGAGGCAGCGGACTACGAGCAGTACTTC.

V usage is TRBV5-1 and J usage is TRBJ2-7; D gene unclear. V lost 0 bases and J lost 5, with 12 bases in between. The germline CDR1 and CDR2 sequences are SGHRS and YFSETQ. The CDR3 runs 14 residues. The CDR3: CASSLEGSDHEQYF. The DNA for the CDR3 is TGCGCCAGCAGCTTGGAAGGGTCCGACCACGAGCAGTACTTC.

J is TRBJ1-5 and V is TRBV5-6; 7 bases are a match to TRBD1. Germline V gene data show CDR1 as SGHDT and CDR2 as YYEEEE. V shed 1 base and J 6 bases; nucleotides not matched to a gene: 7. The CDR3 length is 15 residues. This CDR3 is CASSLWQGGSQPQHF. The CDR3 nucleotides read TGTGCCAGCAGCTTGTGGCAGGGGGGTAGTCAGCCCCAGCATTTT.

This clonotype was seen more than once but under ten times. This rearrangement joins TRBV5-1 to TRBJ2-7, with D perhaps TRBD1 (6 bases). The CDR3 totals 12 residues. V was cut by 2 bases and J by 12 bases, with 15 bases left in between. The germline CDR1 and CDR2 sequences are SGHRS and YFSETQ. CDR3 protein: CASSFDRSWRYF. The CDR3, as DNA: TGCGCCAGCAGCTTTGACAGGAGCTGGCGGTACTTC.

This clonotype has at least ten counts. The chain carries TRBV12-3 or TRBV12-4 and TRBJ2-7; D may be TRBD1 (6 bases). Trimming cost V 6 bases and J 2 bases, with 11 bases left between them. This CDR3 is built from 13 residues. The CDR3 spells CASSRTATYEQYF. The CDR3 DNA is TGTGCCAGCAGCCGGACAGCAACCTACGAGCAGTACTTC.

This clonotype occurred a few times. This sequence joins TRBV9 and TRBJ1-1; TRBD1 matches at 9 bases. CDR1 SGDLS and CDR2 YYNGEE come from the germline V gene. Trimming took 3 bases from V and 1 from J; bases not matched to a gene: 7. This CDR3 is built from 16 residues. Here the CDR3 DNA reads TGTGCCAGCAGCGCCAACAGGGGGCGGGGGAACACTGAAGCTTTCTTT. It yields the protein CASSANRGRGNTEAFF.

This sequence joins TRBV12-3 or TRBV12-4 and TRBJ1-1; D unclear. Trimming shortened V by 10 bases and J by 4 bases, and 22 bases separated the two germline ends. The CDR3 extends over 15 amino acids. CDR3 bases: TGTGCCACCCGTCTCAATACCGGGAGAGGCACTGAAGCTTTCTTT. Its translation is CATRLNTGRGTEAFF.

The V and J genes are TRBV15 and TRBJ2-1; 7 bases fit TRBD2. In germline, CDR1 is LNHNV, CDR2 YYDKDF (reference sequence). The CDR3 covers 13 residues. The junction had 3 bases not matched to a gene; V was cut back by 1 base and J by 9 bases. DNA of the CDR3: TGTGCCACCAGCAGAGGGGCGGGAGCTGAGCAGTTCTTC. Translation: CATSRGAGAEQFF.

This clonotype was observed a few times. The V gene is TRBV12-3 or TRBV12-4, the J gene TRBJ1-4, with D possibly being TRBD1 (5 bases). The CDR3 is 15 amino acids. V shed 6 bases and J shed 2 bases, with 13 bases lying between them. The CDR3 spells CASSPAGSTNEKLFF. The CDR3 DNA reads TGTGCCAGCAGCCCCGCAGGGTCCACTAATGAAAAACTGTTTTTT.

V is TRBV6-5 and J is TRBJ1-1, with D possibly matching TRBD1 (5 bases). The V gene's germline CDR1 is MNHEY and CDR2 SVGAGI. There are 11 residues in the CDR3. The ends were cut back, 7 bases at V and 4 bases at J, with 7 bases in the middle. The CDR3 region is CASTGGTEAFF. The CDR3 nucleotides read TGTGCCAGCACGGGGGGCACTGAAGCTTTCTTT.

The chain combines TRBV5-1 with TRBJ2-5; D is undetermined. The CDR3 sequence is 13 residues long. Germline V gene sequence: CDR1 SGHRS, CDR2 YFSETQ. Trimming pared 5 bases from V and 3 bases from J, leaving 11 bases between. The CDR3 sequence: CASREHSEETQYF. The CDR3 bases are TGCGCCAGCAGGGAACACAGCGAAGAGACCCAGTACTTC.

This chain connects TRBV30 to TRBJ1-1; no definite D call. Trimming left V 4 bases short and J 1 base short, with 10 bases between. The CDR3 is 13 amino acids. The germline CDR1 and CDR2 sequences are GTSNPN and SVGIG (reference sequence). CDR3 amino acids: CAWNRAGNTEAFF. CDR3 sequence (DNA): TGTGCCTGGAACCGAGCAGGGAACACTGAAGCTTTCTTT.

This clonotype has only a few counts. The chain joins TRBV6-1 to TRBJ2-2; D is unresolved. CDR3 length: 11 amino acids. V lost 7 bases and J lost 7, with 7 bases in between. Per germline, CDR1 MNHNS and CDR2 SASEGT. The CDR3 here is CASNRVGELFF. CDR3 coding DNA: TGTGCCAGCAATAGAGTCGGGGAGCTGTTTTTT.

This clonotype was seen many times. The CDR3 is CSAQGTDGYTF. CDR3 coding DNA: TGCAGCGCGCAGGGGACGGATGGCTACACCTTC. The chain couples TRBV29-1 to TRBJ1-2; D is perhaps TRBD1 (6 bases). Looked up from germline, CDR1 is SQVTM and CDR2 is ANQGSEA. The V gene lost 7 bases and the J gene lost 6 bases, with 12 bases spanning the gap. The CDR3 runs to 11 residues.

The chain is built from TRBV7-2 and TRBJ1-6; 9 nucleotides match TRBD1. This CDR3 has 15 residues. Looked up from germline, CDR1 is SGHTA and CDR2 is FQGNSA. With 5 bases clipped from V and 11 bases from J, the junction kept 10 bases outside the gene matches. The CDR3 spells CASSVAQGAPTPLHF. The DNA of the CDR3 is TGTGCCAGCAGCGTGGCACAGGGGGCGCCGACACCCCTCCACTTT.

V and J are TRBV4-1 and TRBJ2-2, with TRBD1 matching over 8 bases. Per germline, CDR1 MGHRA and CDR2 YSYEKL. This CDR3 region has 18 residues. Trimming took 4 bases from V and 0 from J; bases not matched to a gene: 10. This chain's CDR3 is CASSRSGSGGANTGELFF. The CDR3, as DNA: TGCGCCAGCAGCCGCAGCGGTTCAGGGGGCGCGAACACCGGGGAGCTGTTTTTT.

This clonotype was recorded many times. V usage is TRBV12-3 or TRBV12-4 and J usage is TRBJ1-6; TRBD1 is a possible D gene (5 bases). The CDR3 is 14 residues long. The V end lost 0 bases, the J end lost 10 bases, and 10 bases lay between the germline ends. CDR3 bases: TGTGCCAGCAGTTTAGCGGACAACATCTCACCCCTCCACTTT. This gives the protein CASSLADNISPLHF.

V gene TRBV5-5 combines with J gene TRBJ1-5; TRBD1 might be the D (5 bases). The V end lost 0 bases, the J end lost 0 bases, and 16 bases lay between the germline ends. Germline loops: CDR1 SGHKS, CDR2 YYEKEE (reference sequence). There are 18 residues in the CDR3. CDR3 nucleotide sequence: TGTGCCAGCAGCTTGGACCTGGCGGGGGACGGTAGCAATCAGCCCCAGCATTTT. Translating gives CASSLDLAGDGSNQPQHF.

This clonotype has just a few counts. This chain joins TRBV29-1 and TRBJ1-1; D unclear. The CDR3 totals 12 residues. Germline-derived CDR1 and CDR2 are SQVTM and ANQGSEA. CDR3 protein: CSDTGLVKEAFF. For the CDR3, the DNA is TGCAGTGATACCGGACTGGTCAAGGAAGCTTTCTTT.

This clonotype was seen a handful of times. The chain has TRBV27 and TRBJ2-5, with 8 bases that match TRBD1. Losses at the gene ends were 7 bases for V and 5 bases for J; bases not matched to a gene: 6. This CDR3 is 13 amino acids long. Per the germline V gene, CDR1 is MNHEY and CDR2 is SMNVEV (reference sequence). The CDR3 loop is CASTTGGRETQYF. CDR3 nucleotide sequence: TGTGCCAGCACTACAGGGGGTCGGGAGACCCAGTACTTC.

In its sample, this clonotype was seen a few times. The genes are TRBV18 and TRBJ2-7, with D possibly being TRBD2 (6 bases). V was clipped by 3 bases and J by 6 bases, with 24 bases between them. Looked up from germline, CDR1 is KGHSH and CDR2 is LQKENI. CDR3 length: 17 amino acids. This chain's CDR3 is CASSPPVGGAVLSEQYF. The CDR3 DNA reads as TGTGCCAGCTCACCCCCCGTAGGAGGGGCGGTTTTGAGCGAGCAGTACTTC.

J is TRBJ2-1 and V is TRBV11-3, with D unclear. The CDR3 totals 15 residues. The V end lost 5 bases, the J end lost 8 bases, and 19 bases lay between the germline ends. The V gene's germline CDR1 is SGHNT and CDR2 YENEEA. The CDR3 nucleotides read TGTGCCAGCAGCCCAAACTTCCAACCTGTGGATGAGCAGTTCTTC. Translating gives CASSPNFQPVDEQFF.